This T cell receptor beta chain was recovered during a study of beta chain features in type 1 diabetes. CD45RO/CCR7/CD25/CD127/CD95/CD27 sorting isolated CD4+ naive, central memory, regulatory and stem cell-like memory cells. The germline CDR1 and CDR2 sequences are SEHNR and FQNEAQ (reference sequence). The V segment lost 5 bases and the J segment 4 bases; nucleotides outside the gene matches: 9. The CDR3 contains 16 residues. Every bit of the isolated RNA underwent reverse transcription, so sequencing read expressed TCRB transcripts. Sequenced by immunoSEQ multiplex PCR; TCRdb stores in-frame clones only, minus some. The sample yields 430,000 or so clones, about an eighth seen once.

The specimen was naive CD4+ T cells from blood. This TCR was recovered from a woman aged 18-29 years in good health. The J gene is TRBJ2-1, the V gene TRBV7-9; 9 nucleotides match TRBD2. Here the CDR3 DNA reads TGTGCCAGCAGCCCCCCCCGCGGGGGGGATTACAATGAGCAGTTCTTC. This encodes CASSPPRGGDYNEQFF.